These 26 T cell receptor beta chains were sequenced from one sample in a study of cytomegalovirus exposure and HLA in healthy donors. It was with 60 Vbeta and 13 Jbeta primers that the PCR ran. Some clones are missing from TCRdb's copy, which holds only in-frame ones; the method was immunoSEQ multiplex PCR. Of almost 200,000 clones in the sample, around 79% are singletons; the top ten hold around 0.42%. Sequenced sample: PBMCs. The receptors shown here come from a male donor in good health and CMV-seropositive.

The V call is TRBV7-8, the J call TRBJ2-1, with TRBD1 matching over 7 bases. This CDR3 contains 14 residues. V was clipped by 7 bases and J by 7 bases; unmatched bases: 10. From germline, CDR1 is SGHVS and CDR2 FQNEAQ. The CDR3 loop reads CASKLNRGRNEQFF. CDR3 DNA sequence: TGTGCCAGCAAACTAAACAGGGGCAGGAATGAGCAGTTCTTC. Filled out from reference TRBV7-8 and TRBJ2-1, the complete variable domain reads GAGVSQSPRYKVAKRGQDVALRCDPISGHVSLFWYQQALGQGPEFLTYFQNEAQLDKSGLPSDRFFAERPEGSVSTLKIQRTQQEDSAVYLCASKLNRGRNEQFFGPGTRLTVL.

V is TRBV6-5 and J is TRBJ1-1; TRBD1 matches at 8 bases. Losses at the gene ends were 6 bases for V and 5 bases for J; bases not matched to a gene: 8. The CDR3 totals 14 residues. Germline CDR1 MNHEY, CDR2 SVGAGI. CDR3 sequence reads: CASSTQGAGTEAFF. DNA for the CDR3: TGTGCCAGCAGCACCCAGGGGGCAGGTACTGAAGCTTTCTTT.

This clone was counted only a few times. The chain combines TRBV5-1 with TRBJ2-5; 7 bases are a match to TRBD1. Germline V gene data show CDR1 as SGHRS and CDR2 as YFSETQ. With 2 bases clipped from V and 3 bases from J, the junction kept 4 bases outside the gene matches. The CDR3 covers 14 residues. CDR3 region: CASSLGTEKETQYF. The CDR3, as DNA: TGCGCCAGCAGCTTAGGGACAGAAAAAGAGACCCAGTACTTC. Combining the CDR3 with reference TRBV5-1 and TRBJ2-5 gives the whole variable domain KAGVTQTPRYLIKTRGQQVTLSCSPISGHRSVSWYQQTPGQGLQFLFEYFSETQRNKGNFPGRFSGRQFSNSRSEMNVSTLELGDSALYLCASSLGTEKETQYFGPGTRLLVL.

This clone was seen a handful of times. This sequence joins TRBV5-1 and TRBJ1-1; the D gene is possibly TRBD1 (5 bases). CDR3 size: 16 residues. Germline CDR1 SGHRS, CDR2 YFSETQ. V was clipped by 0 bases and J by 1 base, with 13 bases between them. The CDR3 nucleotides read TGCGCCAGCAGCTTGGAGAGTCGGACACGGAACACTGAAGCTTTCTTT. Translation: CASSLESRTRNTEAFF.

This chain links TRBV6-5 with TRBJ2-5; 7 positions match TRBD2. The J call may be incorrect, as the DNA end agrees better with TRBJ2-7. Germline V gene sequence: CDR1 MNHEY, CDR2 SVGAGI. The CDR3 loop spans 15 amino acids. As DNA, the CDR3 is TGTGCCAGCACGGTAGCGGGCAGTCATATCTACGAGCAGTACTTC. Amino acids: CASTVAGSHIYEQYF.

This sequence joins TRBV7-2 and TRBJ1-5, with D perhaps matching TRBD1 (5 bases). Germline V gene lookup returns CDR1 SGHTA and CDR2 FQGNSA. Between the trimmed V and J ends, which lost 8 bases and 0 bases, there was a span of 17 bases. The CDR3 is 16 amino acids. CDR3 loop: CASSKARTYSNQPQHF. CDR3 coding DNA: TGTGCCAGCTCCAAGGCGAGGACATATAGCAATCAGCCCCAGCATTTT.

In this sample, this clone turned up a few times. The same CDR3 can be traced to other DNA sequences in this sample. This chain joins TRBV7-2 and TRBJ2-1; D is possibly TRBD1 (6 bases). V lost 8 bases to trimming and J lost 6 bases, with 17 bases between them. Germline V gene lookup returns CDR1 SGHTA and CDR2 FQGNSA. The CDR3 totals 14 residues. Written as DNA, the CDR3 is TGTGCCAGCCGCCTCAGACAGGCGCTCAATGAGCAGTTCTTC. It translates to CASRLRQALNEQFF.

J is TRBJ2-7 and V is TRBV4-1; D unresolved. Deletions cut 3 bases from V and 1 base from J, with 13 bases between. This CDR3 spans 15 amino acids. The germline V gene encodes CDR1 MGHRA and CDR2 YSYEKL. The chain's CDR3 is CASSHTASLSYEQYF. DNA for the CDR3: TGCGCCAGCAGCCATACAGCCAGTCTGTCCTACGAGCAGTACTTC.

In this sample, this clone turned up a few times. The junction departs from germline at one end; a sequencing error may be responsible. The chain carries TRBV7-9 and TRBJ2-7; D gene ambiguous. Germline values: CDR1 SEHNR, CDR2 FQNEAQ (reference sequence). The CDR3 is made up of 11 amino acids. CDR3 DNA: TGTTCCAGCAGCCCTTCTGAGAAGCAGTACTTC. As protein: CSSSPSEKQYF.

The genes are TRBV4-2 and TRBJ1-6, with 10 bases identical to TRBD1. From germline, CDR1 is LGHNA and CDR2 YNFKEQ. The CDR3 totals 16 residues. The V gene end was trimmed by 0 bases and the J gene end by 10 bases; junction bases not matched to a gene: 6. The CDR3, as DNA: TGTGCCAGCAGCCAAGAGGCCGGGACAGGGGAATCACCCCTCCACTTT. It encodes CASSQEAGTGESPLHF.

This rearrangement joins TRBV30 to TRBJ2-1; maybe TRBD2 (6 bases). The CDR3 spans 12 residues. Trimming took 5 bases from V and 4 from J, leaving 9 bases between them. CDR1 is GTSNPN, CDR2 SVGIG, per germline (reference sequence). The DNA for the CDR3 is TGTGCCTGGTTCCGGGGGTACAATGAGCAGTTCTTC. It is translated as CAWFRGYNEQFF.

This clone was seen only a few times. The V and J genes are TRBV7-9 and TRBJ1-2; D unclear. Germline CDR1 and CDR2: SEHNR and FQNEAQ (reference sequence). This CDR3 spans 14 amino acids. V was trimmed by 1 base and J by 4 bases, leaving 10 bases between them. The CDR3 protein is CASSLVSLFYGYTF. CDR3 bases: TGTGCCAGCAGCTTAGTAAGCTTATTCTATGGCTACACCTTC.

To note about this clone: The same CDR3 also results from other DNA sequences found in this sample. CDR3 sequence reads: CASRDRATREQYF. CDR3 sequence (DNA): TGTGCCAGCAGGGACAGGGCCACCCGCGAGCAGTACTTC. V gene TRBV25-1 combines with J gene TRBJ2-7; TRBD1 agrees at 8 bases. The CDR3 is 13 amino acids. Germline loops: CDR1 MGHDK, CDR2 SYGVNS. Trimming removed 6 bases from V and 6 bases from J; junction bases left unmatched: 7.

This clone was detected only a few times. The rearrangement links TRBV4-2 to TRBJ2-1, with 10 bases matching TRBD2. Per germline, CDR1 LGHNA and CDR2 YNFKEQ. This CDR3 has 16 residues. V was pared by 0 bases and J by 12 bases, with 11 bases of the junction left unmatched. The CDR3 reads CASSQDSFREREGQFF. The CDR3 bases are TGTGCCAGCAGCCAAGATAGTTTCAGGGAGCGGGAGGGGCAGTTCTTC.

This clone has a handful of counts. The germline gene is not matched at one end of the junction; a read error may be the cause. V gene TRBV7-7 combines with J gene TRBJ2-7, with D perhaps matching TRBD1 (6 bases). Germline CDR1 reads SSHAT; CDR2 reads FNYEAQ (reference sequence). The CDR3 totals 15 residues. CDR3 amino acids: CASSLSRDTLGEQYF. In DNA, the CDR3 is TGTGCTAGCAGCTTAAGTCGGGACACCCTCGGGGAGCAGTACTTC.

This clone was recorded only once. The CDR3: CASSSFPPSSGNTIYF. Here the CDR3 DNA reads TGCGCCAGCAGCTCATTCCCTCCGAGCTCTGGAAACACCATATATTTT. The gene calls are TRBV5-1 and TRBJ1-3; no reliable D call. This CDR3 has 16 amino acids. The germline gives CDR1 SGHRS, CDR2 YFSETQ. V was shortened by 3 bases and J by 0 bases, with 13 bases between the two germline ends.

This chain links TRBV5-6 with TRBJ2-5; 9 bases match TRBD2. The CDR3 length is 15 residues. Per the germline V gene, CDR1 is SGHDT and CDR2 is YYEEEE. With V trimmed by 1 base and J by 1 base, 2 bases remained unmatched. Here the CDR3 reads CASSLQAGGQETQYF. The CDR3 DNA is TGTGCCAGCAGCTTGCAAGCGGGGGGCCAAGAGACCCAGTACTTC. Full variable domain (missing parts from reference TRBV5-6 and TRBJ2-5): DAGVTQSPTHLIKTRGQQVTLRCSPKSGHDTVSWYQQALGQGPQFIFQYYEEEERQRGNFPDRFSGHQFPNYSSELNVNALLLGDSALYLCASSLQAGGQETQYFGPGTRLLVL.

This clone was seen more than once but under ten times. This chain joins TRBV7-6 and TRBJ2-7, with TRBD2 matching over 7 bases. Germline-derived CDR1 and CDR2 are SGHVS and FNYEAQ. The CDR3 runs to 17 residues. V lost 2 bases, J lost 2 bases, and 12 bases stayed unmatched. The CDR3 DNA reads TGTGCCAGCAGCTTATCCCAGGGAGGGTTTGCGCCCTACGAGCAGTACTTC. Amino acids: CASSLSQGGFAPYEQYF. The full variable domain, with the rest looked up from reference TRBV7-6 and TRBJ2-7, is GAGVSQSPRYKVTKRGQDVALRCDPISGHVSLYWYRQALGQGPEFLTYFNYEAQQDKSGLPNDRFSAERPEGSISTLTIQRTEQRDSAMYRCASSLSQGGFAPYEQYFGPGTRLTVT.

The chain is built from TRBV15 and TRBJ1-4; D ambiguous. This CDR3 comprises 14 residues. The germline gives CDR1 LNHNV, CDR2 YYDKDF (reference sequence). With 0 bases removed from V and 8 bases from J, the gap between germline ends came to 10 bases. The CDR3 DNA reads TGTGCCACCAGCAGAGAGGAGGACGGAGAAAAACTGTTTTTT. It encodes CATSREEDGEKLFF.

This sequence joins TRBV28 and TRBJ2-3, with TRBD2 matching over 7 bases. The junction had 6 bases not matched to a gene; V was cut back by 9 bases and J by 3 bases. CDR1 and CDR2 from the germline V gene are MDHEN and SYDVKM. This CDR3 contains 13 residues. DNA for the CDR3: TGTGCCAGTCTAGCGGCGGGGACAGATACGCAGTATTTT. It codes for CASLAAGTDTQYF.

V gene TRBV9 combines with J gene TRBJ2-1; 8 bases map to TRBD1. The V gene end was trimmed by 4 bases and the J gene end by 1 base; junction bases not matched to a gene: 4. This CDR3 contains 15 residues. The germline V gene has CDR1 SGDLS and CDR2 YYNGEE. CDR3: CASSPGQASYNEQFF. The DNA for the CDR3 is TGTGCCAGCAGCCCGGGACAGGCTTCCTACAATGAGCAGTTCTTC.

This clone was counted only a few times. The junction differs from germline at one of its ends, possibly a read error. J is TRBJ1-2 and V is TRBV7-9; tentatively, D is TRBD1 (5 bases). Germline values: CDR1 SEHNR, CDR2 FQNEAQ (reference sequence). The CDR3 consists of 14 residues. The CDR3 coding sequence is TGTTCCAGCAGCCTAGGCGGTCAGGGCTATGGCTACACCTTC. This codes for CSSSLGGQGYGYTF. The full variable domain, in which reference TRBV7-9 and TRBJ1-2 provide the parts outside the CDR3, is DTGVSQNPRHKITKRGQNVTFRCDPISEHNRLYWYRQTLGQGPEFLTYFQNEAQLEKSRLLSDRFSAERPKGSFSTLEIQRTEQGDSAMYLCSSSLGGQGYGYTFGSGTRLTVV.

This clone was seen a handful of times. V usage is TRBV18 and J usage is TRBJ1-5; D is unresolved. Trimming shortened V by 0 bases and J by 0 bases, and 6 bases separated the two germline ends. The germline V gene has CDR1 KGHSH and CDR2 LQKENI. The CDR3 consists of 15 residues. CDR3 residues: CASSPPQYSNQPQHF. DNA for the CDR3: TGTGCCAGCTCACCACCCCAGTATAGCAATCAGCCCCAGCATTTT.

The chain recombines TRBV19 with TRBJ2-5; TRBD2 matches at 7 bases. This CDR3 region has 14 residues. V gave up 1 base and J gave up 5 bases; unmatched junction bases: 4. CDR1 LNHDA and CDR2 SQIVND come from the germline V gene (reference sequence). The CDR3 nucleotides are TGTGCCAGTAGTATAGGGGGGGGAGGGGAGACCCAGTACTTC. Amino acids: CASSIGGGGETQYF.

The rearrangement joins TRBV7-2 to TRBJ1-1, with D perhaps matching TRBD1 (5 bases). Deletions cut 2 bases from V and 3 bases from J, with 13 bases between. CDR3 size: 15 residues. CDR1 is SGHTA and CDR2 is FQGNSA in the germline V gene. The CDR3 region is CASSLRRGSYTEAFF. The CDR3 DNA is TGTGCCAGCAGCTTAAGGCGGGGGTCGTACACTGAAGCTTTCTTT.

The chain joins TRBV6-4 to TRBJ2-3; D perhaps matches TRBD1 (6 bases). The CDR3 runs 14 residues. The V gene's germline CDR1 is MRHNA and CDR2 SNTAGT. V dropped 5 bases and J dropped 1 base, with 10 bases sitting between them. CDR3 nucleotide sequence: TGTGCCAGCAGTACCCGACAGGGCACAGATACGCAGTATTTT. It codes for CASSTRQGTDTQYF.